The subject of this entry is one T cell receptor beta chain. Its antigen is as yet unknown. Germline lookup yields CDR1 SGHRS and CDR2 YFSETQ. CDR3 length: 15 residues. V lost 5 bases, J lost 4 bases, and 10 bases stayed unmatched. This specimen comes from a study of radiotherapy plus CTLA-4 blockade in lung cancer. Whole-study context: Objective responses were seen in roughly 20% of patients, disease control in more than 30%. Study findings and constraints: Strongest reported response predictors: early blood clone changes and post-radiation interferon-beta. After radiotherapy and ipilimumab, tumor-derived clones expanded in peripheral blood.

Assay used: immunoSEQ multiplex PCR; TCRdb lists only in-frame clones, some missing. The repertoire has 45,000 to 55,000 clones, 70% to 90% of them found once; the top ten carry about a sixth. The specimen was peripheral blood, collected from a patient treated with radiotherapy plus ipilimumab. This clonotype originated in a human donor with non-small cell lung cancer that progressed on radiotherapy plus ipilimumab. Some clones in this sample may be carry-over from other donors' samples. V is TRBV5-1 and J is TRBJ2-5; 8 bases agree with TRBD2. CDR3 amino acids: CASRFIAGSTETQYF. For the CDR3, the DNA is TGCGCCAGCAGATTTATAGCGGGATCTACAGAGACCCAGTACTTC.